This T cell receptor beta chain was sequenced in a study of regulatory T cells in long-lasting Graves disease. Time point here: persistent/refractory GD, antithyroid drugs over 5 years with positive TRAb. The TCR library was made from RNA extracted from PBMCs. CDR3-region Arm-PCR and iRepertoire HTBI primers produced the TCR beta libraries. One entry per CDR3 protein, called by TCRdb with MiXCR from the multiplex PCR reads. The sample includes hundreds of thousands of distinct CDR3 sequences, less than 25% of them seen just once. Germline lookup yields CDR1 DFQATT and CDR2 SNEGSKA (reference sequence). With V trimmed by 1 base and J by 2 bases, 1 base remained unmatched. CDR3 length: 16 amino acids.

The source of this sequence is a female donor with Graves disease. Material: peripheral blood mononuclear cells (PBMCs), obtained when the disease was refractory, from a patient treated with antithyroid drugs. The V gene is TRBV20-1, the J gene TRBJ1-6; 11 bases are shared with TRBD1. As DNA, the CDR3 is TGCAGTGCTAGAGGGGGACAGGGGGCCTATAATTCACCCCTCCACTTT. This encodes CSARGGQGAYNSPLHF.